The rows below give T cell receptor beta chains drawn from one sample of a study of prognosis after radiotherapy for stage I lung cancer. TCRdb processed the multiplex PCR reads anew with MiXCR; each CDR3 protein has one entry. Of around 56,000 distinct CDR3 sequences in the sample, approximately 26% are singletons; the top ten hold under 10%. Sequenced here: PBMCs, sampled before or after stereotactic body radiation therapy (not recorded which). The receptors were gathered from a donor at least 50 years old with non-small cell lung cancer. The CDR3 runs from the conserved cysteine through the conserved F or W. The D gene is left open where the match is weak. Not every row has a clone size; where given, it reads once, few, many or a size class.

V gene	clone size	D gene	J gene	CDR3 DNA	CDR3 protein
TRBV15	many	TRBD1	TRBJ2-7	TGTGCCACCACTTCAGACAGGGGGGTCCCTACGCGTGAGCAGTACTTC	CATTSDRGVPTREQYF
TRBV30	many	TRBD1	TRBJ1-1	TGTGCCTGGTGCTTAGAGGGACAGCTAGGGACTGAAGCTTTCTTT	CAWCLEGQLGTEAFF
TRBV6-2/TRBV6-3	many	TRBD2	TRBJ2-1	TGTGCCAGCAGTTCGTATAGCGGGGCGGACTACAATGAGCAGTTCTTC	CASSSYSGADYNEQFF
TRBV6-2/TRBV6-3	many	.	TRBJ2-7	TGTGCCAGCAACCTCACACCGAACTACGAGCAGTACTTC	CASNLTPNYEQYF
TRBV29-1	many	.	TRBJ2-5	TGCAGCGTTCAGGCGCAGGAAGAGACCCAGTACTTC	CSVQAQEETQYF
TRBV19	many	.	TRBJ2-1	TGTGCCAGTAGTATCAGACAGGAGCAGTTCTTC	CASSIRQEQFF
TRBV5-5	many	.	TRBJ2-2	TGTGCCAGCAGCTTGGACATACGCACCGGGGAGCTGTTTTTT	CASSLDIRTGELFF
TRBV5-1	.	TRBD1	TRBJ2-7	TGCGCCAGCAGCTTGGGGGGAGCGACAGGGTGGGACGAGCAGTACTTC	CASSLGGATGWDEQYF
TRBV20-1	many	.	TRBJ2-3	TGCAGTGCAATCCGGGACGTCACAGATACGCAGTATTTT	CSAIRDVTDTQYF
TRBV7-2	many	.	TRBJ2-2	TGTGCCAGCAGCTTCCCAGGGGAGTTGCGGGAGCTGTTTTTT	CASSFPGELRELFF
TRBV7-9	many	TRBD1	TRBJ2-3	TGTGCCAGCAGCAAACGACAGGGGTCAGATACGCAGTATTTT	CASSKRQGSDTQYF
TRBV5-1	many	TRBD1	TRBJ1-6	TGCGCCAGCAGCATACCAGGGGGGCATTCACCCCTCCACTTT	CASSIPGGHSPLHF
TRBV3-1	many	TRBD2	TRBJ2-5	TGTGCCAGCAGCCAAGATCGGGGCAGGGAGGGAGAGACCCAGTACTTC	CASSQDRGREGETQYF
TRBV7-9	many	TRBD1	TRBJ1-2	TGTGCCAGCAGCTTACAGACAGGGTTCTATGGCTACACCTTC	CASSLQTGFYGYTF
TRBV3-1	many	.	TRBJ1-3	TGTGCCAGCAGCCAAGAGGGGGCTCTGAGTGGAAACACCATATATTTT	CASSQEGALSGNTIYF
TRBV15	many	.	TRBJ2-5	TGTGCCACCAGCAGAGATGAGGGGCTAGAGACCCAGTACTTC	CATSRDEGLETQYF
TRBV27	.	.	TRBJ2-1	TGTGCCAGCAGTTTGGAGGACAGCATCACACACGAGCAGTTCTTC	CASSLEDSITHEQFF
TRBV3-1	many	TRBD1	TRBJ2-7	TGTGCCAGCAGCCGGGACAGGGAGAGCGAGCAGTACTTC	CASSRDRESEQYF
TRBV18	.	TRBD1	TRBJ2-7	TGTGCCAGCTCACCGGGACAGCCCAGGAACGAGCAGTACTTC	CASSPGQPRNEQYF
TRBV27	many	.	TRBJ1-6	TGTGCCAGCAGTTTATCTGCTCCTGTTTGGAATTCACCCCTCCACTTT	CASSLSAPVWNSPLHF
TRBV27	.	TRBD1	TRBJ2-3	TGTGCCAGCAGTTTATTGGGGACAGGGGGCGGAGATACGCAGTATTTT	CASSLLGTGGGDTQYF
TRBV11-2	many	.	TRBJ2-3	TGTGCCAGCAGCTTAGGTACTAGAACAGATACGCAGTATTTT	CASSLGTRTDTQYF
TRBV5-6	many	.	TRBJ2-1	TGTGCCAGCAGCTTTGACGTGGGCTCCTACAATGAGCAGTTCTTC	CASSFDVGSYNEQFF
TRBV20-1	many	.	TRBJ1-2	TGCTCCGGTACGGGAGGCTATGGCTACACCTTC	CSGTGGYGYTF
TRBV4-2	many	TRBD2	TRBJ2-3	TGTGCCAGCCGGGGGTCGCGGGGGGCATCCACCACAGATACGCAGTATTTT	CASRGSRGASTTDTQYF
TRBV4-3	many	.	TRBJ2-2	TGCGCCAGCAGCCGAGGGGTGATCGGGGAGCTGTTTTTT	CASSRGVIGELFF
TRBV30	many	.	TRBJ2-7	TGTGCCTGGAGTGTAACCGGGGCGGGCTCCTACGAGCAGTACTTC	CAWSVTGAGSYEQYF
TRBV6-1	many	TRBD1	TRBJ2-7	TGTGCCAGCAGACGACAGGGGTACGAGCAGTACTTC	CASRRQGYEQYF
TRBV6-1	many	.	TRBJ2-3	TGTGCCAGCAGTCCCTCGGCTAGCACAGATACGCAGTATTTT	CASSPSASTDTQYF
TRBV12-3/TRBV12-4	.	.	TRBJ2-2	TGTGCCAGCAGTTTTGGGGCCGGGGAGACGTTTTTT	CASSFGAGETFF
TRBV28	many	.	TRBJ2-6	TGTGCCAGCAGTCGCCGGGGCACCCGGGACCCTGGGGCCAACGTCCTGACTTTC	CASSRRGTRDPGANVLTF
TRBV4-1	many	TRBD1	TRBJ1-2	TGCGCCAGCAGCCCCGGGACAGGGGGCAACTATGGCTACACCTTC	CASSPGTGGNYGYTF
TRBV25-1	once	.	TRBJ2-7	TGTGCCAGCAGTGAATTTAAAGGGTCCTACGAGCAGTACTTC	CASSEFKGSYEQYF
TRBV5-1	many	TRBD1	TRBJ1-2	TGCGCCAGCAGCTCCAGGACAGGGGGAAACTATGGCTACACCTTC	CASSSRTGGNYGYTF
TRBV28	.	.	TRBJ2-7	TGTGCCAGCAGGGTTGTAGGGGGAGGCGGCTACGAGCAGTACTTC	CASRVVGGGGYEQYF
TRBV5-5	many	.	TRBJ2-1	TGTGCCAGCAGCTTCGGGGGAGCCTCCTACAATGAGCAGTTCTTC	CASSFGGASYNEQFF
TRBV19	many	.	TRBJ2-1	TGTGCCAGTAGTATAAGTAGCGATGAGCAGTTCTTC	CASSISSDEQFF
TRBV12-3/TRBV12-4	many	TRBD1	TRBJ2-1	TGTGCCAGCAGTCCCATAGAGACAGGGAGAAGCTTCTTC	CASSPIETGRSFF
TRBV2	many	TRBD1	TRBJ2-2	TGTGCCAGCAGCGGACAGGGGGCCGGCGGGGAGCTGTTTTTT	CASSGQGAGGELFF
TRBV19	many	.	TRBJ1-6	TGTGCCAGTAGTATGGAGGGCCGGATCTATAATTCACCCCTCCACTTT	CASSMEGRIYNSPLHF
TRBV12-3/TRBV12-4	many	TRBD2	TRBJ2-3	TGTGCCACCATGAGCGGGGGGGGTCCCACAGATACGCAGTATTTT	CATMSGGGPTDTQYF
TRBV6-4	medium-sized	.	TRBJ1-6	TGTGCCAGCAGTTACCGGCAGGTATCCTTTTCACCCCTCCACTTT	CASSYRQVSFSPLHF
TRBV27	many	TRBD1	TRBJ1-1	TGTGCCAGCAGTACGTCAGGGGGCGGGACTGAAGCTTTCTTT	CASSTSGGGTEAFF
TRBV7-9	many	.	TRBJ1-3	TGTGCCAGCAGCACAGTAGTTGGGAGTGGAAACACCATATATTTT	CASSTVVGSGNTIYF
TRBV19	.	.	TRBJ2-1	TGTGCCAGTAGTCCGACAGCGGGCGCTCGGAATGAGCAGTTCTTC	CASSPTAGARNEQFF
TRBV20-1	many	TRBD2	TRBJ2-1	TGCAGTGCTCCAGATAGGTTGACTAGCGGGGGGGCAAATGAGCAGTTCTTC	CSAPDRLTSGGANEQFF
TRBV11-2	many	.	TRBJ1-2	TGTGCCAGCAGCCTAACAGGTGTGTCTAACTATGGCTACACCTTC	CASSLTGVSNYGYTF
TRBV6-1	many	.	TRBJ2-1	TGTGCCAGCAGCAGGAACTACAATGAGCAGTTCTTC	CASSRNYNEQFF
TRBV30	many	.	TRBJ2-7	TGTGCCTGGAGTGTAGGGGGGGCAACCTACGAGCAGTACTTC	CAWSVGGATYEQYF
TRBV12-3/TRBV12-4	many	.	TRBJ1-3	TGTGCCAGCAGCCTAGACAGTTTCTCTGGAAACACCATATATTTT	CASSLDSFSGNTIYF
TRBV6-1	many	TRBD2	TRBJ2-7	TGTGCCAGCAGTGACCGGGTGGGGGGGTACGACTTC	CASSDRVGGYDF
TRBV5-5	.	.	TRBJ1-2	TGTGCCAGCAGCTTGGGGATAGGGCAGACTAACCATGGCTACACCTTC	CASSLGIGQTNHGYTF
TRBV7-9	.	TRBD1	TRBJ2-3	TGTGCCAGAGGCTTAGGGACAGGGGCGAGGCCTAGCACAGATACGCAGTATTTT	CARGLGTGARPSTDTQYF
TRBV6-1	many	.	TRBJ2-5	TGTGCCAGCACGAGAGAGACCCAGTACTTC	CASTRETQYF